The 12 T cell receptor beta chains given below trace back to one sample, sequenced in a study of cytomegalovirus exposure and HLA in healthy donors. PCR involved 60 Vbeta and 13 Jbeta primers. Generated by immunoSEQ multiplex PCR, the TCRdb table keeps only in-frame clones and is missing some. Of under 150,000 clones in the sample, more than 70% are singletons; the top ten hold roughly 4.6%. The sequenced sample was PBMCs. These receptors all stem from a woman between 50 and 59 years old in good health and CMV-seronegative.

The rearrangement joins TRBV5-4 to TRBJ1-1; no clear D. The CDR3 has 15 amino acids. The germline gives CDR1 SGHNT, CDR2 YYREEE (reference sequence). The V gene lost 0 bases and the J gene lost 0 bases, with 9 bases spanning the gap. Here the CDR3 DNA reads TGTGCCAGCAGCTTGGGTACGGGAGTGAACACTGAAGCTTTCTTT. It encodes CASSLGTGVNTEAFF.

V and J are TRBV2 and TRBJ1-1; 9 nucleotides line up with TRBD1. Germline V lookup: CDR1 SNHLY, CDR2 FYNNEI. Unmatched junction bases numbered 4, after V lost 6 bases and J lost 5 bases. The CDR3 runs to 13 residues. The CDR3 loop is CASRGTGWTEAFF. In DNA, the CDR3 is TGTGCCAGCAGAGGGACAGGGTGGACTGAAGCTTTCTTT. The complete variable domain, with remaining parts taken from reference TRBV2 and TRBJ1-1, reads EPEVTQTPSHQVTQMGQEVILRCVPISNHLYFYWYRQILGQKVEFLVSFYNNEISEKSEIFDDQFSVERPDGSNFTLKIRSTKLEDSAMYFCASRGTGWTEAFFGQGTRLTVV.

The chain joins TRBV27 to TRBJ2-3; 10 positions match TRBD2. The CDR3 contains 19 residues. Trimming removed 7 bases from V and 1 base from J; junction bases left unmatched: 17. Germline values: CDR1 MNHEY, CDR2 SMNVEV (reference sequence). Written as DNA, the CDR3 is TGTGCCAGCACCCCGACACGGCTAGCGGGGGCCCTTGGCACAGATACGCAGTATTTT. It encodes CASTPTRLAGALGTDTQYF.

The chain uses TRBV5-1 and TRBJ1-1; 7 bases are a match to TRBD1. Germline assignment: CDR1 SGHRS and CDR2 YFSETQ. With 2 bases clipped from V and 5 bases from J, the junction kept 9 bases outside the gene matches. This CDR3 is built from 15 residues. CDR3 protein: CASSFVGQVGTEAFF. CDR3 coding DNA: TGCGCCAGCAGCTTCGTAGGACAGGTGGGGACTGAAGCTTTCTTT.

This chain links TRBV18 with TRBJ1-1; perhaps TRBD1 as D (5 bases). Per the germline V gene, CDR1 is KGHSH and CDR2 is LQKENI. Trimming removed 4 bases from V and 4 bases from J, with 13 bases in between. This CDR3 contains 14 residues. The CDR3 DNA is TGTGCCAGCTCACGATCTGGGGGGGGCACTGAAGCTTTCTTT. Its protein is CASSRSGGGTEAFF.

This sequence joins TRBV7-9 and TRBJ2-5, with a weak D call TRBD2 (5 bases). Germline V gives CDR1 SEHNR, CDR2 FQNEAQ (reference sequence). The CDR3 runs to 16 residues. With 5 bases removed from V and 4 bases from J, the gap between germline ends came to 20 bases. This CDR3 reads CASSPITSPPPETQYF. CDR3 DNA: TGTGCCAGCAGCCCGATCACTAGTCCCCCCCCAGAGACCCAGTACTTC.

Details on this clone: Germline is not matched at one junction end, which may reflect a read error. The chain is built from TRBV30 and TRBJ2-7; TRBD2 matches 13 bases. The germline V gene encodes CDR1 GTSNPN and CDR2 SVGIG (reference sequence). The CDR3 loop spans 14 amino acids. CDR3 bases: TGTGCCTACAGGGCCGGGACTAGCGGGGACTCCCTGAACTTC. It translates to CAYRAGTSGDSLNF.

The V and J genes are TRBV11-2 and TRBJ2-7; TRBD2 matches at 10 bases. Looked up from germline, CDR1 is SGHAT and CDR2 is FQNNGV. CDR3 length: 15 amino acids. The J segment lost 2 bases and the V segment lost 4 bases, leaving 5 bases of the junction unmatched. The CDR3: CASSWGSGGAYEQYF. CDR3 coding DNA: TGTGCCAGCAGCTGGGGCAGCGGGGGGGCCTACGAGCAGTACTTC.

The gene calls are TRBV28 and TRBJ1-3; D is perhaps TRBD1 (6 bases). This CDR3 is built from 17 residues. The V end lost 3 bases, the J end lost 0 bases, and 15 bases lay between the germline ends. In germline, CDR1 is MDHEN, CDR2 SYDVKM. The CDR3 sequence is CASSFIQRGISGNTIYF. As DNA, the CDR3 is TGTGCCAGCAGTTTCATCCAGAGGGGGATCTCTGGAAACACCATATATTTT.

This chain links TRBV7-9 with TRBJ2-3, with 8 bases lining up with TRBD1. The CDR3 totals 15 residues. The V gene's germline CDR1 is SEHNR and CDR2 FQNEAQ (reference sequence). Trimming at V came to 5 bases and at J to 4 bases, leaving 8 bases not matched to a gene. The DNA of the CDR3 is TGTGCCAGCAGCACAACAACAGGGGGACCAGATACGCAGTATTTT. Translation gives CASSTTTGGPDTQYF. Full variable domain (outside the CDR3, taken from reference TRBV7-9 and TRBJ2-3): DTGVSQNPRHKITKRGQNVTFRCDPISEHNRLYWYRQTLGQGPEFLTYFQNEAQLEKSRLLSDRFSAERPKGSFSTLEIQRTEQGDSAMYLCASSTTTGGPDTQYFGPGTRLTVL.

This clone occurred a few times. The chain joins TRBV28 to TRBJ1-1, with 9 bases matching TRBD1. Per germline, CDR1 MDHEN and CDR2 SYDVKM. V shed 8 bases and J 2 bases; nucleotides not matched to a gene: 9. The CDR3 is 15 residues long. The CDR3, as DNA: TGTGCCAGCCAACTCGGACAGGGGAGAAACACTGAAGCTTTCTTT. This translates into CASQLGQGRNTEAFF.

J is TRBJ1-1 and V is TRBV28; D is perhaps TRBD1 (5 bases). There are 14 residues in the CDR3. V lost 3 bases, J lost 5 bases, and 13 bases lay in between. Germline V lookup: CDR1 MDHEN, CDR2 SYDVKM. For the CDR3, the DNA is TGTGCCAGCAGTTTGGCGGGGCGAGGAACTGAAGCTTTCTTT. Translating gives CASSLAGRGTEAFF.